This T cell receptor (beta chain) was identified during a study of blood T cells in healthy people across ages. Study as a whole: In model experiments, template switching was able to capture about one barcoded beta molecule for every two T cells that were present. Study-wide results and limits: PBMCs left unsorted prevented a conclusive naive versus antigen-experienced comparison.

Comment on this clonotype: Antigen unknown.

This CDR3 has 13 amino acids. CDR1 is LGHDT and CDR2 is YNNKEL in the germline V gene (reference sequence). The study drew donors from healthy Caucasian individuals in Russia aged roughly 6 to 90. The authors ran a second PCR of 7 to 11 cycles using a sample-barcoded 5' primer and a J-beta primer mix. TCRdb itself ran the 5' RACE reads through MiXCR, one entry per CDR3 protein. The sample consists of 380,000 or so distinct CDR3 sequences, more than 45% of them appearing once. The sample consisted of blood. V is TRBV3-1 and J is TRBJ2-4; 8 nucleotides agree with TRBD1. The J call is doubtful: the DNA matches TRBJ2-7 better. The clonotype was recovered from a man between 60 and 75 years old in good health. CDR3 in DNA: TGTGCCAGCAGCGCCAGGGGGCTCAACGAGCAGTACTTC. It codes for CASSARGLNEQYF.